Shown below are 30 T cell receptor beta chains from a single sample sequenced in a study of cytomegalovirus exposure and HLA in healthy donors. PCR involved 60 Vbeta and 13 Jbeta primers. Profiled with immunoSEQ multiplex PCR; TCRdb holds only in-frame clones, not every one. The sample carries around 150,000 clones, 79% recorded once. Sequenced: PBMCs. The receptors shown here come from a man aged 40-50 years in good health and CMV-seronegative.

The CDR3: CASSQGLATNEKLFF. CDR3 coding DNA: TGCGCCAGCAGCCAAGGGCTTGCAACTAATGAAAAACTGTTTTTT. The chain carries TRBV4-1 and TRBJ1-4; no definite D call. This CDR3 region has 15 residues. Germline V gene sequence: CDR1 MGHRA, CDR2 YSYEKL. Trimming stripped 1 base from V and 0 bases from J, with 6 bases between.

The CDR3 DNA reads as TGTGCCAGCAGCTTCCTACAGGGAACAGAGACCCAGTACTTC. Residues: CASSFLQGTETQYF. The gene calls are TRBV7-9 and TRBJ2-5; possibly TRBD1 for D (6 bases). The CDR3 runs 14 residues. Germline CDR1 reads SEHNR; CDR2 reads FQNEAQ (reference sequence). V lost 3 bases and J lost 4, with 12 bases in between.

The chain links TRBV7-2 to TRBJ1-5, with D unclear. The CDR3 length is 18 residues. V lost 3 bases, J lost 2 bases, and 20 bases lay in between. Germline V gene lookup returns CDR1 SGHTA and CDR2 FQGNSA. Here the CDR3 reads CASSLSPQWKAGNQPQHF. CDR3 nucleotide sequence: TGTGCCAGCAGCTTGTCACCCCAATGGAAGGCGGGCAATCAGCCCCAGCATTTT.

This chain links TRBV9 with TRBJ2-5; a possible D gene is TRBD2 (5 bases). Gene TRBJ2-7 matches the end of the DNA better, so the J call may be wrong. The CDR3 extends over 15 amino acids. Germline V gene data show CDR1 as SGDLS and CDR2 as YYNGEE. CDR3 loop: CASSVGGSGSYEQYF. In DNA, the CDR3 is TGTGCCAGCAGCGTTGGCGGGTCCGGGTCGTACGAGCAGTACTTC.

The chain uses TRBV28 and TRBJ2-1; 14 bases are shared with TRBD2. This CDR3 region has 16 residues. V was clipped by 2 bases and J by 11 bases; unmatched bases: 8. Germline loops: CDR1 MDHEN, CDR2 SYDVKM. CDR3 in amino acids: CASSLQGTSGSIQQFF. CDR3 bases: TGTGCCAGCAGTTTACAAGGGACTAGCGGGAGTATCCAGCAGTTCTTC.

This clone was detected once. J is TRBJ2-3 and V is TRBV5-1; 7 bases agree with TRBD2. Germline assignment: CDR1 SGHRS and CDR2 YFSETQ. The CDR3 is 14 amino acids. The V segment lost 6 bases and the J segment 6 bases; nucleotides outside the gene matches: 10. Written as DNA, the CDR3 is TGCGCCAGCAATGTAGGTCGGGGAGGGGATACGCAGTATTTT. This encodes CASNVGRGGDTQYF.

The J gene is TRBJ2-7, the V gene TRBV27, with 10 bases aligning to TRBD2. V was pared by 3 bases and J by 3 bases, with 11 bases of the junction left unmatched. CDR3 length: 17 amino acids. Per germline, CDR1 MNHEY and CDR2 SMNVEV (reference sequence). The CDR3 DNA sequence: TGTGCCAGCAGTTTCGGTCTAGCGGGAGTCCCGAACTACGAGCAGTACTTC. Amino acids: CASSFGLAGVPNYEQYF.

The V and J genes are TRBV5-1 and TRBJ1-2, with 12 positions matching TRBD1. This CDR3 comprises 14 residues. V lost 4 bases to trimming and J lost 8 bases; unmatched junction nucleotides: 6. From germline, CDR1 is SGHRS and CDR2 YFSETQ. The DNA of the CDR3 is TGCGCCAGCAGCGTGACCGGGACAGGGGGCGGCTACACCTTC. Its protein is CASSVTGTGGGYTF.

The chain recombines TRBV9 with TRBJ2-7; 9 positions agree with TRBD1. Per germline, CDR1 SGDLS and CDR2 YYNGEE. The V segment lost 3 bases and the J segment 2 bases; nucleotides outside the gene matches: 6. The CDR3 totals 15 residues. CDR3 nucleotides: TGTGCCAGCAGCGCCGGGACAGGGACCCCCTACGAGCAGTACTTC. Its translation: CASSAGTGTPYEQYF. Variable domain in full (rest from reference TRBV9 and TRBJ2-7): DSGVTQTPKHLITATGQRVTLRCSPRSGDLSVYWYQQSLDQGLQFLIQYYNGEERAKGNILERFSAQQFPDLHSELNLSSLELGDSALYFCASSAGTGTPYEQYFGPGTRLTVT.

This clone appeared a single time. The chain employs TRBV5-5 and TRBJ2-7, with 13 bases fitting TRBD2. After removal of 6 bases from V and 4 bases from J, the junction contained 7 bases not matched to a gene. Per germline, CDR1 SGHKS and CDR2 YYEKEE (reference sequence). The CDR3 has 15 residues. CDR3 nucleotide sequence: TGTGCCAGCACACCGCCGGGACTAGCGGGGTACGAGCAGTACTTC. Residues: CASTPPGLAGYEQYF. Together with reference TRBV5-5 and TRBJ2-7, the CDR3 gives the full variable domain: DAGVTQSPTHLIKTRGQQVTLRCSPISGHKSVSWYQQVLGQGPQFIFQYYEKEERGRGNFPDRFSARQFPNYSSELNVNALLLGDSALYLCASTPPGLAGYEQYFGPGTRLTVT.

The chain has TRBV6-5 and TRBJ1-2; D perhaps matches TRBD1 (6 bases). The germline V gene encodes CDR1 MNHEY and CDR2 SVGAGI. This CDR3 has 12 amino acids. Between the trimmed V and J ends, which lost 7 bases and 6 bases, there was a span of 12 bases. The CDR3 protein is CASNGGRNGYTF. In DNA, the CDR3 is TGTGCCAGCAACGGGGGGCGGAATGGCTACACCTTC.

The rearrangement uses TRBV9 and TRBJ2-6, with a tentative D call TRBD2 (5 bases). Trimming removed 0 bases from V and 4 bases from J, with 26 bases in between. The germline V gene has CDR1 SGDLS and CDR2 YYNGEE. The CDR3 totals 21 residues. CDR3 sequence (DNA): TGTGCCAGCAGCGTAGTCGATCGGATTGGGCAGGCCAGGAGGGGGGCCAACGTCCTGACTTTC. It encodes CASSVVDRIGQARRGANVLTF.

This clone came up a few times. The gene calls are TRBV7-9 and TRBJ2-1, with TRBD2 identical over 7 bases. Germline loops: CDR1 SEHNR, CDR2 FQNEAQ (reference sequence). This CDR3 is 15 amino acids long. After removal of 0 bases from V and 10 bases from J, the junction contained 9 bases not matched to a gene. CDR3 in amino acids: CASSLAGGPNGEQFF. CDR3 coding DNA: TGTGCCAGCAGCTTAGCGGGAGGGCCAAATGGCGAGCAGTTCTTC.

This chain uses TRBV7-2 with TRBJ2-1, with 7 bases lining up with TRBD2. Germline CDR1 and CDR2: SGHTA and FQGNSA. The CDR3 has 14 amino acids. Unmatched junction bases numbered 7, after V lost 5 bases and J lost 6 bases. The CDR3 bases are TGTGCCAGCAGCGCTGGACTAGGAGGCAATGAGCAGTTCTTC. It codes for CASSAGLGGNEQFF. The complete variable domain, with remaining parts taken from reference TRBV7-2 and TRBJ2-1, reads GAGVSQSPSNKVTEKGKDVELRCDPISGHTALYWYRQSLGQGLEFLIYFQGNSAPDKSGLPSDRFSAERTGGSVSTLTIQRTQQEDSAVYLCASSAGLGGNEQFFGPGTRLTVL.

This chain joins TRBV7-2 and TRBJ1-1, with D possibly matching TRBD1 (5 bases). The germline CDR1 and CDR2 sequences are SGHTA and FQGNSA. This CDR3 contains 14 residues. V was shortened by 5 bases and J by 4 bases, with 14 bases between the two germline ends. The CDR3 DNA is TGTGCCAGCAGCCCCATGGGGCAGGGCACTGAAGCTTTCTTT. Protein sequence: CASSPMGQGTEAFF.

In this sample, this clone turned up a few times. V and J are TRBV10-3 and TRBJ1-2; D not resolved. CDR3 size: 12 residues. Between the trimmed V and J ends, which lost 4 bases and 2 bases, there was a span of 5 bases. The germline gives CDR1 ENHRY, CDR2 SYGVKD. CDR3 amino acids: CAISAGNYGYTF. For the CDR3, the DNA is TGTGCCATCAGTGCTGGCAACTATGGCTACACCTTC.

J is TRBJ2-7 and V is TRBV7-2, with TRBD1 identical over 8 bases. Germline loops: CDR1 SGHTA, CDR2 FQGNSA. The CDR3 is made up of 14 amino acids. The J segment lost 2 bases and the V segment lost 1 base, leaving 1 base of the junction unmatched. The CDR3 DNA follows: TGTGCCAGCAGCTTAGGGACAGGGCCCTACGAGCAGTACTTC. This translates into CASSLGTGPYEQYF.

The chain is built from TRBV10-2 and TRBJ2-5, with 7 positions matching TRBD1. Germline CDR1 reads WSHSY; CDR2 reads SAAADI. Losses at the gene ends were 6 bases for V and 3 bases for J; bases not matched to a gene: 10. The CDR3 has 15 amino acids. Written as DNA, the CDR3 is TGCGCCAGCAGAGACCTAGACAGGGCCAAAGAGACCCAGTACTTC. Translation gives CASRDLDRAKETQYF.

The chain is built from TRBV5-4 and TRBJ2-1; tentative D call: TRBD2 (6 bases). Germline V gene lookup returns CDR1 SGHNT and CDR2 YYREEE (reference sequence). The ends were cut back, 3 bases at V and 7 bases at J, with 14 bases in the middle. The CDR3 extends over 14 amino acids. CDR3 sequence reads: CASSWRANLNEQFF. As DNA, the CDR3 is TGTGCCAGCAGCTGGAGGGCGAACCTTAATGAGCAGTTCTTC. The whole variable domain, filled in from reference TRBV5-4 and TRBJ2-1, reads ETGVTQSPTHLIKTRGQQVTLRCSSQSGHNTVSWYQQALGQGPQFIFQYYREEENGRGNFPPRFSGLQFPNYSSELNVNALELDDSALYLCASSWRANLNEQFFGPGTRLTVL.

The V and J genes are TRBV28 and TRBJ2-4, with TRBD2 matching over 7 bases. The germline gives CDR1 MDHEN, CDR2 SYDVKM. The J segment lost 0 bases and the V segment lost 6 bases, leaving 5 bases of the junction unmatched. The CDR3 totals 15 residues. CDR3 region: CASRGGDGAKNIQYF. In nucleotides, the CDR3 is TGTGCCAGCAGGGGAGGGGATGGAGCCAAAAACATTCAGTACTTC.

The CDR3 protein is CSVGSGRAPEQFF. The CDR3 region has the DNA TGCAGCGTTGGAAGCGGGAGGGCCCCTGAGCAGTTCTTC. The chain employs TRBV29-1 and TRBJ2-1; 10 nucleotides match TRBD2. This CDR3 is 13 amino acids long. Losses at the gene ends were 4 bases for V and 9 bases for J; bases not matched to a gene: 6. CDR1 is SQVTM and CDR2 is ANQGSEA in the germline V gene.

This clone was detected only a few times. The rearrangement joins TRBV6-6 to TRBJ1-3; 9 bases fit TRBD1. Germline V gene sequence: CDR1 MNHNY, CDR2 SVGAGI (reference sequence). V shed 7 bases and J 9 bases; nucleotides not matched to a gene: 10. This CDR3 region has 14 residues. CDR3 nucleotide sequence: TGTGCCAGCATCCACGGGGGACAGGGTGGCACCATATATTTT. This translates into CASIHGGQGGTIYF.

In this sample, this clone turned up once. Other DNA sequences of this sample code for an identical CDR3. The gene calls are TRBV19 and TRBJ2-1; D is unresolved. CDR1 and CDR2 from the germline V gene are LNHDA and SQIVND (reference sequence). The CDR3 contains 11 residues. Trimming pared 5 bases from V and 6 bases from J, leaving 5 bases between. The CDR3 region has the DNA TGTGCCAGTAGTCCGGGCAATGAGCAGTTCTTC. It specifies CASSPGNEQFF.

This clone was recorded once. This chain joins TRBV4-1 and TRBJ2-5; 11 positions match TRBD2. The end of the DNA is better explained by TRBJ2-7, so the J call may be wrong. CDR3 length: 16 residues. CDR1 is MGHRA and CDR2 is YSYEKL in the germline V gene. In nucleotides, the CDR3 is TGCGCCAGCAGCCGTACTCCTAGCGGGAGGTCCTACGAGCAGTACTTC. It specifies CASSRTPSGRSYEQYF.

This chain connects TRBV5-4 to TRBJ2-3; possible D gene TRBD2, 6 bases. This CDR3 region has 16 residues. V was trimmed by 5 bases and J by 1 base, leaving 17 bases between them. In germline, CDR1 is SGHNT, CDR2 YYREEE (reference sequence). The CDR3 reads CASSMEPSDRTDTQYF. The CDR3 DNA is TGTGCCAGCAGTATGGAGCCTAGCGACCGCACAGATACGCAGTATTTT.

The chain is built from TRBV10-3 and TRBJ2-7; TRBD1 is a possible D gene (7 bases). Germline assignment: CDR1 ENHRY and CDR2 SYGVKD. Trimming stripped 4 bases from V and 5 bases from J, with 18 bases between. The CDR3 loop spans 15 amino acids. The CDR3 spells CAISGGGTETHEQYF. The CDR3 nucleotides read TGTGCCATCAGTGGTGGGGGGACAGAGACCCACGAGCAGTACTTC.

V usage is TRBV5-4 and J usage is TRBJ2-2, with 7 bases matching TRBD1. CDR1 is SGHNT and CDR2 is YYREEE in the germline V gene (reference sequence). Unmatched junction bases numbered 9, after V lost 5 bases and J lost 5 bases. The CDR3 runs to 15 residues. The CDR3 DNA reads TGTGCCAGCAGTACCGGGACAGCAACAACCGGGGAGCTGTTTTTT. It translates to CASSTGTATTGELFF.

Only a few counts were recorded for this clone. The chain has TRBV27 and TRBJ2-3, with D unresolved. There are 14 residues in the CDR3. Germline V gene data show CDR1 as MNHEY and CDR2 as SMNVEV (reference sequence). The V and J ends lost 6 bases and 5 bases respectively, with 15 bases between them. CDR3 in amino acids: CASRLGPPEDTQYF. The CDR3 DNA reads TGTGCCAGCAGGCTCGGTCCTCCTGAAGATACGCAGTATTTT.

A single count supports this clone. J is TRBJ1-2 and V is TRBV19; D is ambiguous. The germline gives CDR1 LNHDA, CDR2 SQIVND (reference sequence). The ends were cut back, 4 bases at V and 0 bases at J, with 12 bases in the middle. This CDR3 is 15 amino acids long. In DNA form, the CDR3 reads TGTGCCAGTAGTAACGGCAGGCGAGCTAACTATGGCTACACCTTC. Protein: CASSNGRRANYGYTF.

This clone showed up just a few times. CDR3: CASAQGGAFGGYTF. The CDR3 coding sequence is TGTGCCAGCGCCCAAGGGGGCGCTTTTGGTGGCTACACCTTC. The chain is built from TRBV27 and TRBJ1-2, with 7 bases identical to TRBD1. The V segment lost 8 bases and the J segment 7 bases; nucleotides outside the gene matches: 13. The CDR3 has 14 amino acids. Germline V gene lookup returns CDR1 MNHEY and CDR2 SMNVEV (reference sequence).